Reported below is one TCR beta chain. Antigen specificity is unknown. The entry originates in a study of response to subunit inactivated influenza vaccine. The study's findings and limits: Authors suggested that a seasonal influenza vaccination recruits few new T cells each time.

This CDR3 has 15 residues. TCRdb used MiXCR to reprocess the RT-PCR reads, holding one entry per CDR3 protein. The sample records about 650,000 distinct CDR3 sequences, approximately 14% being singletons. The specimen comprised PBMCs from blood, sampled approximately 12 days after vaccination. The gene calls are TRBV12-3 or TRBV12-4 and TRBJ2-1; 9 nucleotides agree with TRBD1. Gene TRBJ2-7 matches the end of the DNA better, so the J call may be wrong. The receptor was derived from a man in his fifties who received an inactivated influenza vaccine. The CDR3 region has the DNA TGTGCCAGCAGTTCCCGGGACAGGGCGAACAATGAGCAGTACTTC. Encoded protein: CASSSRDRANNEQYF.